A single sample gave rise to the 23 T cell receptor beta chains below, sequenced in a study of beta chain features in type 1 diabetes. Of the isolated RNA, all was reverse transcribed, and so the sequenced material was expressed TCRB transcripts. TCRdb keeps only in-frame clones here, not all; method: immunoSEQ multiplex PCR. This sample has fewer than 900,000 clones, with roughly a sixth found just once. The sequencing sample was made of naive CD4+ T cells from blood. The source is a young woman in good health.

The chain links TRBV2 to TRBJ2-2; a weak D match, TRBD1 (5 bases). The CDR3 is made up of 14 amino acids. Deletions cut 8 bases from V and 2 bases from J, with 12 bases between. Germline assignment: CDR1 SNHLY and CDR2 FYNNEI. The CDR3, as DNA: TGTGCCAGCTCGGTTGACAGAAACACCGGGGAGCTGTTTTTT. It specifies CASSVDRNTGELFF.

V usage is TRBV6-5 and J usage is TRBJ1-2; D is possibly TRBD1 (5 bases). The germline gives CDR1 MNHEY, CDR2 SVGAGI. The V and J ends lost 2 bases and 1 base respectively, with 11 bases between them. CDR3 length: 15 amino acids. Written as DNA, the CDR3 is TGTGCCAGCAGTTACAGCGGGGCGGATAACTATGGCTACACCTTC. Amino acid sequence: CASSYSGADNYGYTF.

This clone has just a few counts. The rearrangement joins TRBV18 to TRBJ2-7, with D possibly TRBD1 on 6 matching bases. V was cut by 3 bases and J by 4 bases, with 13 bases left in between. Germline V gene data show CDR1 as KGHSH and CDR2 as LQKENI. This CDR3 has 14 residues. The CDR3 region is CASSPGHPQYEQYF. The CDR3 DNA reads TGTGCCAGCTCACCGGGACACCCGCAGTACGAGCAGTACTTC.

This clone turned up a few times. V is TRBV18 and J is TRBJ1-5, with a tentative D call TRBD1 (5 bases). The CDR3 totals 15 residues. CDR1 KGHSH and CDR2 LQKENI come from the germline V gene. V was cut by 3 bases and J by 2 bases, with 11 bases left in between. In DNA, the CDR3 is TGTGCCAGCTCACCCGAGGGGACGGGCAATCAGCCCCAGCATTTT. It is translated as CASSPEGTGNQPQHF.

The chain uses TRBV6-4 and TRBJ2-4; no definite D call. This CDR3 contains 10 residues. Germline loops: CDR1 MRHNA, CDR2 SNTAGT. Trimming stripped 7 bases from V and 5 bases from J, with 3 bases between. CDR3 in amino acids: CASNQNIQYF. CDR3 coding DNA: TGTGCCAGCAACCAAAACATTCAGTACTTC.

This clone was recorded a few times. This sequence joins TRBV29-1 and TRBJ2-7; weak D call: TRBD2 (7 bases). Germline values: CDR1 SQVTM, CDR2 ANQGSEA. This CDR3 is 14 amino acids long. Trimming took 4 bases from V and 2 from J, leaving 15 bases between them. The CDR3 protein is CSVGPRGGTYEQYF. Here the CDR3 DNA reads TGCAGCGTTGGGCCCAGGGGAGGGACCTACGAGCAGTACTTC.

In this sample, this clone turned up a few times. The gene calls are TRBV4-3 and TRBJ1-1, with D perhaps matching TRBD1 (5 bases). The CDR3 loop spans 16 amino acids. From germline, CDR1 is LGHNA and CDR2 YSLEER. V was trimmed by 0 bases and J by 2 bases, leaving 13 bases between them. In DNA, the CDR3 is TGCGCCAGCAGCCAAGAGTCGGCGGGGCCTAACACTGAAGCTTTCTTT. Translated, it gives CASSQESAGPNTEAFF.

The V gene is TRBV28, the J gene TRBJ2-5; D is perhaps TRBD1 (6 bases). In germline, CDR1 is MDHEN, CDR2 SYDVKM. The CDR3 runs to 14 residues. V lost 7 bases, J lost 3 bases, and 15 bases lay in between. CDR3 bases: TGTGCCAGCAACCAACGAGGGGGTAAAGAGACCCAGTACTTC. It specifies CASNQRGGKETQYF.

This clone was seen just once. The chain couples TRBV4-2 to TRBJ2-5; TRBD2 agrees at 10 bases. The germline V gene encodes CDR1 LGHNA and CDR2 YNFKEQ. This CDR3 spans 17 amino acids. V gave up 4 bases and J gave up 6 bases; unmatched junction bases: 14. CDR3 in DNA: TGTGCCAGCAGCCGTGGGGTAGGAGCGGGAGGGCCGAAGACCCAGTACTTC. Encoded protein: CASSRGVGAGGPKTQYF.

CDR3 DNA: TGTGCCAGTAGGGTCCAGCTTCAGCCCCAGCATTTT. The encoded protein is CASRVQLQPQHF. This chain connects TRBV28 to TRBJ1-5; the D is unclear. This CDR3 comprises 12 residues. The V and J ends lost 9 bases and 6 bases respectively, with 12 bases between them. Germline V lookup: CDR1 MDHEN, CDR2 SYDVKM.

The chain recombines TRBV7-2 with TRBJ1-1, with D possibly being TRBD1 (5 bases). Per the germline V gene, CDR1 is SGHTA and CDR2 is FQGNSA. This CDR3 spans 14 amino acids. The ends were cut back, 2 bases at V and 0 bases at J, with 7 bases in the middle. In DNA form, the CDR3 reads TGTGCCAGCAGCTTACGGGGGATGAACACTGAAGCTTTCTTT. Amino acid sequence: CASSLRGMNTEAFF.

V is TRBV7-2 and J is TRBJ1-2; TRBD1 aligns across 7 bases. The CDR3 sequence is 15 residues long. Germline assignment: CDR1 SGHTA and CDR2 FQGNSA. The ends lost 6 bases at V and 7 bases at J; junction bases unmatched: 14. In nucleotides, the CDR3 is TGTGCCAGCAGTTCCTCCGGGACAGCAGGTGGTGGCTACACCTTC. It is translated as CASSSSGTAGGGYTF.

On this clone: This sample also contains other DNA sequences that code for the same CDR3. The genes are TRBV7-2 and TRBJ2-1; no clear D gene. Germline CDR1 and CDR2: SGHTA and FQGNSA. The CDR3 is made up of 13 amino acids. V shed 3 bases and J shed 3 bases, with 6 bases lying between them. Here the CDR3 reads CASSLGNYNEQFF. As DNA, the CDR3 is TGTGCCAGCAGCTTGGGGAACTACAATGAGCAGTTCTTC.

This clone has only a few counts. The chain recombines TRBV28 with TRBJ1-1; the D gene is possibly TRBD1 (6 bases). The germline V and J ends were trimmed by 5 bases and 11 bases, with 15 bases remaining between them. The germline CDR1 and CDR2 sequences are MDHEN and SYDVKM. The CDR3 contains 12 residues. DNA for the CDR3: TGTGCCAGCAGTCTGACAGGCGGTGCGGCTTTCTTT. It yields the protein CASSLTGGAAFF.

This clone was seen only a few times. This chain links TRBV7-8 with TRBJ2-7, with 7 nucleotides matching TRBD1. The germline CDR1 and CDR2 sequences are SGHVS and FQNEAQ. V lost 5 bases, J lost 6 bases, and 4 bases stayed unmatched. The CDR3 sequence is 12 residues long. CDR3 nucleotide sequence: TGTGCCAGCAGCAACAGGGGTCCCGAGCAGTACTTC. It codes for CASSNRGPEQYF.

This clone was observed a few times. This chain uses TRBV14 with TRBJ2-3; TRBD2 matches 7 bases. This CDR3 has 16 amino acids. The V gene end was trimmed by 1 base and the J gene end by 3 bases; junction bases not matched to a gene: 7. Germline values: CDR1 SGHDN, CDR2 FVKESK. Here the CDR3 DNA reads TGTGCCAGCAGCCAAGGTGGCGGGAGCTTGACAGATACGCAGTATTTT. It encodes CASSQGGGSLTDTQYF.

The chain carries TRBV5-5 and TRBJ2-1; 8 bases agree with TRBD2. V was pared by 3 bases and J by 9 bases, with 14 bases of the junction left unmatched. In germline, CDR1 is SGHKS, CDR2 YYEKEE (reference sequence). This CDR3 has 16 residues. Here the CDR3 DNA reads TGTGCCAGCAGCTCACAAACCTTTAGCGGGAACGGTGAGCAGTTCTTC. Its translation: CASSSQTFSGNGEQFF.

The V call is TRBV7-2, the J call TRBJ2-5; no definite D call. The germline V and J ends were trimmed by 5 bases and 2 bases, with 18 bases remaining between them. This CDR3 region has 16 residues. Germline values: CDR1 SGHTA, CDR2 FQGNSA. CDR3 coding DNA: TGTGCCAGCAGCCAAGGACCCCGCCGGGCTCAAGAGACCCAGTACTTC. The encoded protein is CASSQGPRRAQETQYF.

This rearrangement joins TRBV4-2 to TRBJ2-7; D gene unclear. This CDR3 has 13 amino acids. Germline V CDR1 and CDR2: LGHNA, YNFKEQ. V lost 0 bases and J lost 3, with 6 bases in between. The CDR3 region has the DNA TGTGCCAGCAGCCAAGATATTGGCTACGAGCAGTACTTC. Its protein is CASSQDIGYEQYF.

The genes are TRBV21-1 and TRBJ1-5. TRBV21-1 is marked as a pseudogene. The CDR3 totals 15 residues. The CDR3 coding sequence is TGTGCCAGCTGTGTTAGGTGTTTGAAAAGACAGCCCCAGCATTTT. This encodes CASCVRCLKRQPQHF.

This clone was counted between two and nine times. The chain carries TRBV10-2 and TRBJ2-2; D unresolved. CDR3 length: 14 amino acids. CDR1 WSHSY and CDR2 SAAADI come from the germline V gene. The V end lost 0 bases, the J end lost 3 bases, and 5 bases lay between the germline ends. CDR3 sequence reads: CASSESRDTGELFF. The DNA of the CDR3 is TGCGCCAGCAGTGAGTCTAGGGACACCGGGGAGCTGTTTTTT.

J is TRBJ2-7 and V is TRBV18; D remains unclear. Germline assignment: CDR1 KGHSH and CDR2 LQKENI. The CDR3 extends over 14 amino acids. Between the trimmed V and J ends, which lost 6 bases and 5 bases, there was a span of 17 bases. CDR3 amino acids: CASSPRRATNEQYF. The CDR3 DNA follows: TGTGCCAGCTCCCCGCGTCGGGCCACTAACGAGCAGTACTTC.

This clone was detected a few times. The DNA of the CDR3 is TGTGTCATACCAGGGTTCTCATACAATGAGCAGTTCTTC. Its protein is CVIPGFSYNEQFF. The rearrangement links TRBV7-9 to TRBJ2-1, with D possibly TRBD1 on 5 matching bases. CDR1 and CDR2 (germline): SEHNR, FQNEAQ (reference sequence). This CDR3 spans 13 amino acids.